This TCR beta chain was identified during a study of blood T cell repertoires in COVID-19. Original processing methods: Estimates of nucleated cell counts were drawn from the amplification of reference gene primers. Repertoires were generated with immunoSEQ multiplex PCR, while TCRdb's copy carries only in-frame clones and drops some. V, J and clone size derive from that table, while D and trimming were established from the DNA sequence. The table lists a few hundred thousand clones, around 82% of them singletons. This CDR3 spans 13 amino acids. Germline V gene sequence: CDR1 SGDLS, CDR2 YYNGEE. V was pared by 2 bases and J by 8 bases, with 11 bases between.

The sequenced material came from peripheral blood. The sequence was obtained from a woman of 80 years or more with acute or convalescent COVID-19. The rearrangement uses TRBV9 and TRBJ1-3; TRBD1 is a possible D gene (5 bases). DNA of the CDR3: TGTGCCAGCAGCGTTTCAGGGAAAGACACCATATATTTT. Its protein product is CASSVSGKDTIYF.